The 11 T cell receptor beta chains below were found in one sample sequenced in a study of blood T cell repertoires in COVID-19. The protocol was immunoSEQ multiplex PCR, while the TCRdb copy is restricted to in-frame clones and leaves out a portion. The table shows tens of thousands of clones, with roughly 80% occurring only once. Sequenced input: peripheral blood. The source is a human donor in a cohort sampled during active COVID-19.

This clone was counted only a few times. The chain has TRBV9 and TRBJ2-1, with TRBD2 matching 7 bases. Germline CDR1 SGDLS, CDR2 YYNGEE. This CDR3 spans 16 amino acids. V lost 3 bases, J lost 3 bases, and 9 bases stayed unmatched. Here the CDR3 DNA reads TGTGCCAGCAGCGAAGAAGCTAGCGGATACTACAATGAGCAGTTCTTC. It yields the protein CASSEEASGYYNEQFF.

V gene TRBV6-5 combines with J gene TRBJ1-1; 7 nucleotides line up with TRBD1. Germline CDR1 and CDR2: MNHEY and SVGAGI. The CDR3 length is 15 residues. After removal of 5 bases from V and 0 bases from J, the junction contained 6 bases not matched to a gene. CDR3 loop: CASSKPGQMNTEAFF. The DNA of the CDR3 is TGTGCCAGCAGTAAACCGGGACAGATGAACACTGAAGCTTTCTTT.

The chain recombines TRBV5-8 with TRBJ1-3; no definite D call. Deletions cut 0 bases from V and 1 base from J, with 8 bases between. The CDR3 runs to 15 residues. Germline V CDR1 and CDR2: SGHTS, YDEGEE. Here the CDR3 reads CASSLGSSSGNTIYF. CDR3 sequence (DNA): TGTGCCAGCAGCTTGGGCAGTTCTTCTGGAAACACCATATATTTT.

This CDR3 is CASSEAPGSNSPLHF. DNA for the CDR3: TGTGCCAGCAGTGAAGCACCCGGGAGTAATTCACCCCTCCACTTT. This chain joins TRBV6-1 and TRBJ1-6; D unresolved. The V gene lost 0 bases and the J gene lost 6 bases, with 9 bases spanning the gap. Per the germline V gene, CDR1 is MNHNS and CDR2 is SASEGT. CDR3 length: 15 amino acids.

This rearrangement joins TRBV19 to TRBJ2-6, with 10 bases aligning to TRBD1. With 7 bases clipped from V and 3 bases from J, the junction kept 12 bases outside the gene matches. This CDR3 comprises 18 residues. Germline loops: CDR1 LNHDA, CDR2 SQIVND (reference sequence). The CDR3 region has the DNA TGTGCCAGTAACCTCCGGGACAGGGGTGAGGTTGGGGCCAACGTCCTGACTTTC. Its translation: CASNLRDRGEVGANVLTF.

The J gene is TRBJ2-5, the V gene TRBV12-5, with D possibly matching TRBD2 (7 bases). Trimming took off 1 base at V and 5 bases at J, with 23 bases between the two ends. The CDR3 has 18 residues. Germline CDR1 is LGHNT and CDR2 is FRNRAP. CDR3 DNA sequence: TGTGCTAGTGGTTTGGCTACCACTACGGGGGGCCGAGGGGAGACCCAGTACTTC. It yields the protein CASGLATTTGGRGETQYF.

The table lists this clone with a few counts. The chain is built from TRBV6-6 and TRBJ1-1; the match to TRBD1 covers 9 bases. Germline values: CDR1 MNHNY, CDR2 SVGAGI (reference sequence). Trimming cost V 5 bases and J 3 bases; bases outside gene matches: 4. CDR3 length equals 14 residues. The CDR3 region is CASSDRTGDTEAFF. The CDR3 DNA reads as TGTGCCAGCAGTGATAGGACAGGGGACACTGAAGCTTTCTTT.

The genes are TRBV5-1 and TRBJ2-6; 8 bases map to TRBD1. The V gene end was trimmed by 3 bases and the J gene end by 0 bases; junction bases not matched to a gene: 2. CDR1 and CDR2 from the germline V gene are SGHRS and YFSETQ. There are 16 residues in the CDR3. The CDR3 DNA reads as TGCGCCAGCAGCTGGGACAGGTACTCTGGGGCCAACGTCCTGACTTTC. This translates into CASSWDRYSGANVLTF.

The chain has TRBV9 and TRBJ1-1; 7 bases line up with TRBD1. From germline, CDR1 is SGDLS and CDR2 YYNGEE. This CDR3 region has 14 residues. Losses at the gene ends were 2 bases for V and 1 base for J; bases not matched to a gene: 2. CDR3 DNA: TGTGCCAGCAGCGTGACAGGGAGGAACACTGAAGCTTTCTTT. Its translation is CASSVTGRNTEAFF.

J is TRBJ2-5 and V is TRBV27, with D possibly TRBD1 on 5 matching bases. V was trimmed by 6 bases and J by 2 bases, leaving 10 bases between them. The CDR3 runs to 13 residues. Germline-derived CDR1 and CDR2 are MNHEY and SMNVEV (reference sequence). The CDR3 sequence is CASSRTLQETQYF. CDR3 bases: TGTGCCAGCAGCCGGACACTTCAAGAGACCCAGTACTTC.

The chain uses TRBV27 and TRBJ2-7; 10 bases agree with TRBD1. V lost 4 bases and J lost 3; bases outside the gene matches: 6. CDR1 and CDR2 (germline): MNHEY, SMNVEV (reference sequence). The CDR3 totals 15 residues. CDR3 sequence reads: CASSYAGQGVYEQYF. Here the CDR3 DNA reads TGTGCCAGCAGTTACGCAGGACAGGGGGTCTACGAGCAGTACTTC.